The 8 T cell receptor beta chains reported below all come from one sample, sequenced in a study of control samples from healthy donors and cancer patients. Libraries were prepared by immunoSEQ multiplex PCR; TCRdb keeps only in-frame clonotypes and omits some of them. The sample records approximately 58,000 clones, 80% to 90% being singletons. Material: PBMCs. The receptors were gathered from a woman aged 60-75 years with lung cancer.

The CDR3: CASSQEQVPSYNEQFF. DNA for the CDR3: TGCGCCAGCAGCCAGGAACAGGTTCCCTCCTACAATGAGCAGTTCTTC. The chain combines TRBV4-1 with TRBJ2-1; D might be TRBD1 (5 bases). V lost 3 bases and J lost 0, with 12 bases in between. Germline CDR1 MGHRA, CDR2 YSYEKL. This CDR3 region has 16 residues.

This clone turned up a few times. The chain combines TRBV28 with TRBJ1-6, with TRBD1 matching over 7 bases. J gave up 9 bases and V 3 bases, and 11 bases lay outside the gene matches. The CDR3 sequence is 16 residues long. Germline V gene sequence: CDR1 MDHEN, CDR2 SYDVKM. CDR3 loop: CASSLLSGQLSSPLHF. CDR3 sequence (DNA): TGTGCCAGCAGTTTGTTGTCGGGACAGCTGTCTTCACCCCTCCACTTT.

The gene calls are TRBV11-2 and TRBJ1-1, with D perhaps matching TRBD1 (5 bases). Per germline, CDR1 SGHAT and CDR2 FQNNGV. Trimming removed 0 bases from V and 0 bases from J, with 11 bases in between. The CDR3 consists of 16 residues. The CDR3 nucleotides are TGTGCCAGCAGCTTAGAACCCCTGGGGGTGAACACTGAAGCTTTCTTT. It is translated as CASSLEPLGVNTEAFF.

The chain joins TRBV27 to TRBJ1-2; a possible D gene is TRBD1 (5 bases). V lost 3 bases to trimming and J lost 4 bases, with 15 bases between them. Germline V lookup: CDR1 MNHEY, CDR2 SMNVEV (reference sequence). This CDR3 has 15 residues. CDR3 DNA: TGTGCCAGCAGTTTGCGGATGGGGGGTCCCTATGGCTACACCTTC. Protein product: CASSLRMGGPYGYTF.

A few counts support this clone. V usage is TRBV7-9 and J usage is TRBJ1-2; tentatively, D is TRBD1 (6 bases). V lost 0 bases and J lost 6, with 17 bases in between. Looked up from germline, CDR1 is SEHNR and CDR2 is FQNEAQ (reference sequence). The CDR3 is 16 amino acids. The CDR3 region is CASSLARVRGSHGYTF. For the CDR3, the DNA is TGTGCCAGCAGCTTAGCGCGGGTCAGGGGAAGTCATGGCTACACCTTC. The full variable domain, with the rest looked up from reference TRBV7-9 and TRBJ1-2, is DTGVSQNPRHKITKRGQNVTFRCDPISEHNRLYWYRQTLGQGPEFLTYFQNEAQLEKSRLLSDRFSAERPKGSFSTLEIQRTEQGDSAMYLCASSLARVRGSHGYTFGSGTRLTVV.

This clone was counted between two and nine times. V gene TRBV7-8 combines with J gene TRBJ1-2; 10 bases align to TRBD1. Losses at the gene ends were 1 base for V and 8 bases for J; bases not matched to a gene: 4. The CDR3 consists of 14 residues. Germline CDR1 SGHVS, CDR2 FQNEAQ. The CDR3 nucleotides are TGTGCCAGCAGCTTAGACGGGACAGGGGCCGGCTACACCTTC. Encoded protein: CASSLDGTGAGYTF. The full variable domain, completed using reference TRBV7-8 and TRBJ1-2, is GAGVSQSPRYKVAKRGQDVALRCDPISGHVSLFWYQQALGQGPEFLTYFQNEAQLDKSGLPSDRFFAERPEGSVSTLKIQRTQQEDSAVYLCASSLDGTGAGYTFGSGTRLTVV.

The chain couples TRBV24-1 to TRBJ2-5; 7 bases are shared with TRBD1. V gave up 4 bases and J gave up 5 bases; unmatched junction bases: 6. Germline V gene data show CDR1 as KGHDR and CDR2 as SFDVKD. The CDR3 sequence is 14 residues long. CDR3 sequence reads: CATSDADREETQYF. CDR3 DNA: TGTGCCACCAGTGACGCCGACAGGGAGGAGACCCAGTACTTC.

The chain links TRBV11-2 to TRBJ1-6; D remains ambiguous. V was cut by 8 bases and J by 0 bases, with 8 bases left in between. CDR3 length: 14 residues. CDR1 and CDR2 (germline): SGHAT, FQNNGV. The CDR3 DNA follows: TGTGCCAGCCACGGTAGCTCCTATAATTCACCCCTCCACTTT. It translates to CASHGSSYNSPLHF.